This TCR beta chain derives from a study of tumor-infiltrating lymphocytes in primary liver carcinoma. They got blood RNA out of unsorted whole blood and also pulled out germline DNA. A roughly 4.3-milliliter peripheral blood sample was collected before surgery. Study-wide results and limits: Tumors carried a top-250-clone fraction significantly exceeding that of blood (p = 0.039).

Points on this clonotype: Its antigen is unknown.

TCR beta cDNA was prepared out of around 460 ng total RNA by means of a constant-region primer. Libraries for TCR beta were built through three nested multiplex PCR rounds, which together made up a slightly modified ARM-PCR procedure. The first two PCR rounds, roughly 10 cycles each, used TRBV1-TRBV30 forward primers and a C-beta reverse primer. TCRdb called the multiplex PCR reads again in MiXCR, with one record for every CDR3 protein. The top ten hold less than 75% of the sample, which has more than 150,000 distinct CDR3 sequences, about 60% seen once. CDR3 size: 14 residues. V was cut by 1 base and J by 2 bases, with 6 bases left in between. CDR1 is LGHNA, CDR2 YNFKEQ, per germline.

The origin of this receptor is a man aged 40-49 years with primary liver carcinoma and hepatitis B virus infection. This chain connects TRBV4-2 to TRBJ2-4, with D unresolved. The source material was peripheral blood. The CDR3 loop reads CASSQGQPKNIQYF. The CDR3, as DNA: TGTGCCAGCAGCCAAGGTCAACCCAAAAACATTCAGTACTTC.